Below are 20 T cell receptor beta chains sequenced from a single sample in a study of cytomegalovirus exposure and HLA in healthy donors. The PCR used 60 Vbeta and 13 Jbeta primers. TCRdb's copy holds only in-frame clones and misses some; the assay was immunoSEQ multiplex PCR. Of about 170,000 clones in the sample, around 77% were seen once. Sequenced input: PBMCs. Every receptor here comes from a woman aged 25-40 years in good health and CMV-seropositive.

V is TRBV2 and J is TRBJ2-5; TRBD1 matches 7 bases. V lost 5 bases, J lost 7 bases, and 10 bases stayed unmatched. The CDR3 loop spans 14 amino acids. The germline gives CDR1 SNHLY, CDR2 FYNNEI. CDR3 in amino acids: CASSQLDRAGTQYF. The CDR3 region has the DNA TGTGCCAGCAGTCAACTCGACAGGGCGGGGACCCAGTACTTC.

The chain is built from TRBV10-3 and TRBJ1-5, with a weak D call TRBD1 (5 bases). CDR3 length: 15 residues. The V and J ends lost 3 bases and 4 bases respectively, with 13 bases between them. The V gene's germline CDR1 is ENHRY and CDR2 SYGVKD. The CDR3 region has the DNA TGTGCCATCAGTGACGCTGGGACTGATAATCAGCCCCAGCATTTT. Protein sequence: CAISDAGTDNQPQHF.

The chain combines TRBV18 with TRBJ1-1; no firm D call. V was trimmed by 4 bases and J by 1 base, leaving 10 bases between them. The CDR3 contains 14 residues. Germline values: CDR1 KGHSH, CDR2 LQKENI. CDR3 amino acids: CASSREGKNTEAFF. For the CDR3, the DNA is TGTGCCAGCTCACGGGAGGGCAAGAACACTGAAGCTTTCTTT.

The chain combines TRBV6-1 with TRBJ2-7, with D possibly matching TRBD2 (5 bases). From germline, CDR1 is MNHNS and CDR2 SASEGT. Trimming shortened V by 3 bases and J by 0 bases, and 9 bases separated the two germline ends. The CDR3 runs 14 residues. This CDR3 is CASSDTGSSYEQYF. CDR3 nucleotides: TGTGCCAGCAGTGACACGGGAAGCTCCTACGAGCAGTACTTC.

This clone was seen just once. The gene calls are TRBV6-5 and TRBJ1-2; D is perhaps TRBD1 (5 bases). Trimming stripped 4 bases from V and 8 bases from J, with 17 bases between. Germline CDR1 MNHEY, CDR2 SVGAGI. The CDR3 has 14 residues. The CDR3 nucleotides are TGTGCCAGCAGTTCATCGGACACGGTCATCGGCTACACCTTC. Protein product: CASSSSDTVIGYTF.

The rearrangement joins TRBV10-2 to TRBJ1-2, with a weak D call TRBD1 (6 bases). The CDR3 is 18 residues long. Germline-derived CDR1 and CDR2 are WSHSY and SAAADI. Trimming cost V 4 bases and J 2 bases, with 23 bases left between them. The CDR3 DNA sequence: TGCGCCAGCAGTGCCTTCGGTGTGGGGGCGTCCCACAACTATGGCTACACCTTC. Amino acid sequence: CASSAFGVGASHNYGYTF.

This clone was picked up a small number of times. The chain links TRBV28 to TRBJ2-5, with D unresolved. Deletions cut 1 base from V and 1 base from J, with 10 bases between. The CDR3 has 15 amino acids. Per germline, CDR1 MDHEN and CDR2 SYDVKM. The CDR3 DNA reads TGTGCCAGCAGTTTATTAATCGGTGGCCAAGAGACCCAGTACTTC. This translates into CASSLLIGGQETQYF.

This clone was observed a single time. The chain joins TRBV7-9 to TRBJ1-2; no firm D call. CDR1 is SEHNR and CDR2 is FQNEAQ in the germline V gene (reference sequence). Trimming took 3 bases from V and 8 from J, leaving 16 bases between them. The length of the CDR3 is 14 residues. CDR3 amino acids: CASSLGGGDEGYTF. DNA for the CDR3: TGTGCCAGCAGCTTGGGAGGCGGGGATGAAGGCTACACCTTC.

In its sample, this clone was seen a few times. The rearrangement joins TRBV11-2 to TRBJ2-5; TRBD2 might be the D (6 bases). V lost 2 bases and J 5 bases, leaving 18 bases between the germline ends. Germline assignment: CDR1 SGHAT and CDR2 FQNNGV. The CDR3 loop spans 16 amino acids. For the CDR3, the DNA is TGTGCCAGCAGCTTATTTGCGGGCGGGGTGAGGGAGACCCAGTACTTC. This encodes CASSLFAGGVRETQYF.

V gene TRBV28 combines with J gene TRBJ1-2, with TRBD1 matching over 7 bases. The CDR3 length is 14 residues. CDR1 is MDHEN and CDR2 is SYDVKM in the germline V gene. V dropped 5 bases and J dropped 5; count of bases not matched to a gene: 8. Here the CDR3 DNA reads TGTGCCAGCAGTCCAGGGGGAAACTCATATGGCTACACCTTC. It yields the protein CASSPGGNSYGYTF.

The chain uses TRBV7-2 and TRBJ1-1, with D hard to call. The ends were cut back, 5 bases at V and 3 bases at J, with 7 bases in the middle. Germline V gene sequence: CDR1 SGHTA, CDR2 FQGNSA. There are 12 residues in the CDR3. The CDR3 DNA is TGTGCCAGCAGCACTCGGGACACTGAAGCTTTCTTT. This translates into CASSTRDTEAFF.

The V and J genes are TRBV15 and TRBJ1-1; D might be TRBD1 (5 bases). There are 15 residues in the CDR3. Trimming shortened V by 5 bases and J by 4 bases, and 17 bases separated the two germline ends. The V gene's germline CDR1 is LNHNV and CDR2 YYDKDF (reference sequence). The CDR3 here is CATSRILDRVTEAFF. CDR3 in DNA: TGTGCCACCAGCCGTATCTTAGACAGAGTCACTGAAGCTTTCTTT.

This chain uses TRBV12-2 with TRBJ2-1; whether TRBD2, the table's D call, matches the DNA was not checked. TRBV12-2 constitutes a pseudogene. CDR3 size: 16 residues. The CDR3 spells CASRFLLDWEGGEQFF. CDR3 DNA sequence: TGTGCAAGTCGCTTCCTCCTCGACTGGGAGGGGGGTGAGCAGTTCTTC.

CDR3 coding DNA: TGTGCCAGCTCACCGCAGACAGGGGCAGATACGCAGTATTTT. Its protein is CASSPQTGADTQYF. The genes are TRBV18 and TRBJ2-3, with 8 bases that match TRBD1. This CDR3 is 14 amino acids long. Germline V lookup: CDR1 KGHSH, CDR2 LQKENI. With 3 bases clipped from V and 4 bases from J, the junction kept 3 bases outside the gene matches. The variable domain in full, with the rest retrieved from reference TRBV18 and TRBJ2-3, is NAGVMQNPRHLVRRRGQEARLRCSPMKGHSHVYWYRQLPEEGLKFMVYLQKENIIDESGMPKERFSAEFPKEGPSILRIQQVVRGDSAAYFCASSPQTGADTQYFGPGTRLTVL.

The rearrangement links TRBV7-9 to TRBJ2-7; D is possibly TRBD1 (5 bases). Germline V lookup: CDR1 SEHNR, CDR2 FQNEAQ (reference sequence). The germline V and J ends were trimmed by 3 bases and 0 bases, with 12 bases remaining between them. This CDR3 has 15 amino acids. In DNA, the CDR3 is TGTGCCAGCAGCTTCGACAGCCCGACCTCCTACGAGCAGTACTTC. It translates to CASSFDSPTSYEQYF.

The chain combines TRBV19 with TRBJ1-2; TRBD1 matches 7 bases. The junction had 13 bases not matched to a gene; V was cut back by 4 bases and J by 8 bases. The CDR3 is 15 amino acids. Germline assignment: CDR1 LNHDA and CDR2 SQIVND (reference sequence). The CDR3: CASSNQQGPLIGYTF. DNA for the CDR3: TGTGCCAGTAGTAATCAACAGGGGCCCCTAATAGGCTACACCTTC. Variable domain in full (rest from reference TRBV19 and TRBJ1-2): DGGITQSPKYLFRKEGQNVTLSCEQNLNHDAMYWYRQDPGQGLRLIYYSQIVNDFQKGDIAEGYSVSREKKESFPLTVTSAQKNPTAFYLCASSNQQGPLIGYTFGSGTRLTVV.

As for this clone: The same CDR3 arises from other DNA sequences in this sample as well. The chain recombines TRBV27 with TRBJ1-1; TRBD1 matches 7 bases. This CDR3 is 14 amino acids long. CDR1 and CDR2 from the germline V gene are MNHEY and SMNVEV (reference sequence). V shed 5 bases, J shed 2 bases, and the junction held 5 bases outside the gene matches. The CDR3 coding sequence is TGTGCCAGCAGTCTACGACAGGGAAACACTGAAGCTTTCTTT. Translated: CASSLRQGNTEAFF.

This sequence joins TRBV19 and TRBJ2-4; TRBD2 is a possible D gene (5 bases). The V end lost 4 bases, the J end lost 0 bases, and 13 bases lay between the germline ends. There are 16 residues in the CDR3. CDR1 is LNHDA, CDR2 SQIVND, per germline (reference sequence). DNA for the CDR3: TGTGCCAGTAGTACCTGGGAGACCGTAGCCAAAAACATTCAGTACTTC. This codes for CASSTWETVAKNIQYF.

This clone came up once. The chain has TRBV7-2 and TRBJ1-6, with a tentative D call TRBD1 (5 bases). Germline V gene lookup returns CDR1 SGHTA and CDR2 FQGNSA. The CDR3 length is 15 residues. The V gene lost 2 bases and the J gene lost 7 bases, with 12 bases spanning the gap. CDR3 in amino acids: CASSLSQGINSPLHF. CDR3 DNA sequence: TGTGCCAGCAGCTTAAGTCAGGGCATCAATTCACCCCTCCACTTT.

The chain joins TRBV5-6 to TRBJ2-2; D perhaps matches TRBD2 (6 bases). Germline V CDR1 and CDR2: SGHDT, YYEEEE. The CDR3 sequence is 19 residues long. The V gene lost 4 bases and the J gene lost 4 bases, with 26 bases spanning the gap. CDR3 in amino acids: CASSLYVYGGNGVTGELFF. CDR3 DNA: TGTGCCAGCAGCCTCTACGTGTATGGGGGGAACGGGGTCACCGGGGAGCTGTTTTTT.